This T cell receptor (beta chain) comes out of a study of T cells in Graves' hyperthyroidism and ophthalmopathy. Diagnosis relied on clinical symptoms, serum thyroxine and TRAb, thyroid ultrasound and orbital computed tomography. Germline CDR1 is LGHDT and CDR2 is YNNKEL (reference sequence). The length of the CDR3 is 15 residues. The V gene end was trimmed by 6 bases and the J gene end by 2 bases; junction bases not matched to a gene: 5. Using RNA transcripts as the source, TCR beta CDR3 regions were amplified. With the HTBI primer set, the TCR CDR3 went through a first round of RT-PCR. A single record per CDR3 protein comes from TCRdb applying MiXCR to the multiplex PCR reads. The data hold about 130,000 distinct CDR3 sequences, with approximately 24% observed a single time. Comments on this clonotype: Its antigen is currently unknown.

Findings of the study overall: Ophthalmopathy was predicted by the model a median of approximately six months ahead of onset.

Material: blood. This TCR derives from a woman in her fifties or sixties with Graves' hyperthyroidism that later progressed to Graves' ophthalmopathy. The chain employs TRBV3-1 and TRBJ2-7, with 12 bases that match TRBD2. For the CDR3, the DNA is TGTGCCAGCAGTATCGGACTAGCGGGGCCCTACGAGCAGTACTTC. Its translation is CASSIGLAGPYEQYF.